This T cell receptor beta chain came from a study of blood T cells in healthy people across ages. Study conclusions and caveats: Diversity of TCR beta correlated strongly with naive T cell percentage.

A second PCR, run for about 7 to 11 cycles, used a sample-barcoded 5' primer plus a J-beta primer mix. Each CDR3 protein is one row after TCRdb ran MiXCR on the 5' RACE reads. The sample has 2 million or so distinct CDR3 sequences, around half seen once. The sample holds a few counts of this clonotype. Antigen: not known. The CDR3 contains 15 residues. With 1 base removed from V and 0 bases from J, the gap between germline ends came to 6 bases. Germline CDR1 reads LGHNA; CDR2 reads YNFKEQ. Each sample used at least 6.5 million PBMCs. Samples each had at least 6 micrograms of total RNA extracted. The TCR originated in a woman between 40 and 55 years old in good health. The rearrangement uses TRBV4-2 and TRBJ1-4; D is unclear. Sequenced: blood. The DNA for the CDR3 is TGTGCCAGCAGCCAAGGAGAAGCAACTAATGAAAAACTGTTTTTT. As protein: CASSQGEATNEKLFF.